This T cell receptor beta chain originates from a study of T cell responses to AZD1222 COVID-19 vaccine. In the case of this clone: Its antigen is unidentified. Other DNA sequences of this sample code for an identical CDR3.

Repertoires were generated with immunoSEQ multiplex PCR, while TCRdb's copy carries only in-frame clones and drops some. This table holds about 130,000 clones, approximately 85% found once. The study, taken as a whole, reports: It was only after the peak T cell response that any repertoires were sampled. Clonal diversity was possibly underestimated, and white British individuals and females predominated among donors. Reports say nearly half of spike-specific TCRs go after unmutated variant regions.

This CDR3 comprises 13 residues. V was trimmed by 0 bases and J by 4 bases, leaving 6 bases between them. Germline assignment: CDR1 MNHEY and CDR2 SMNVEV (reference sequence). Sample: peripheral blood, taken 28 days after the second AZD1222 dose. This chain joins TRBV27 and TRBJ1-2; D is possibly TRBD1 (5 bases). This TCR derives from an adult who received the AZD1222 COVID-19 vaccine. CDR3 DNA sequence: TGTGCCAGCAGTTTATCCGGGGGCTATGGCTACACCTTC. Translated: CASSLSGGYGYTF.